The rows below give T cell receptor beta chains drawn from one sample of a study of post-analysis software for immune sequencing data. TCRdb reprocessed the PCR reads via MiXCR and lists one record per CDR3 protein. This sample has hundreds of thousands of distinct CDR3 sequences, with 25% to 30% found just once. The sequenced sample was blood. The receptors shown here come from a girl between 5 and 17 years old with multiple sclerosis. Both conserved end residues are trimmed from each CDR3. The order of the fields is V gene, J gene, CDR3 protein.

>TRBV10-2|TRBJ2-3
ASSERGSTDTQY
>TRBV5-1|TRBJ2-5
ASSLEGREVY
>TRBV12-3/TRBV12-4|TRBJ2-1
ASTEGGHEQF
>TRBV10-3|TRBJ2-7
AISEGPGTGGKQY
>TRBV6-1|TRBJ1-2
ASSLDRVNYGYT
>TRBV28|TRBJ1-6
ASSFNRAYNSPLH
>TRBV15|TRBJ1-2
ATNPRQEVYVGSYT
>TRBV9|TRBJ2-7
AINGPEAGVRVEQY
>TRBV20-1|TRBJ2-3
SARDSRPSTDTQY
>TRBV3-1|-
ASSSGMGYEQY
>TRBV6-1|TRBJ1-5
ASSGFDRGPYQPQH
>TRBV6-6|TRBJ1-1
ASIPPVRNTEAF
>TRBV3-1|TRBJ2-7
ASSTIAGGYEQY
>TRBV11-2|TRBJ2-3
ASRTLAGVGDTQY
>TRBV5-6|TRBJ1-2
ASSLVGGASDYGYT
>TRBV10-3|TRBJ1-1
AIKGSDTEAF
>TRBV12-3/TRBV12-4|TRBJ2-1
ASLAGGGHNEQF
>TRBV5-1|TRBJ1-2
ASSSSSTGGVWGYT
>TRBV7-9|TRBJ1-5
ASRQGGGNQPQH
>TRBV6-6|TRBJ2-3
ASSQLALTDTQY
>TRBV7-8|TRBJ2-1
ASSLRGVASFWEQF
>TRBV24-1|TRBJ2-1
ATSDRRTSGDNEQF
>TRBV24-1|TRBJ2-7
ATNPDEQY
>TRBV24-1|TRBJ1-6
ATSDSASPELH
>TRBV28|TRBJ2-7
ASSLQGFGHEQY
>TRBV6-2/TRBV6-3|TRBJ2-1
ASALRRLVRDEQF
>TRBV20-1|TRBJ2-1
SAPQTTGGRGEQF
>TRBV29-1|TRBJ2-1
SVEVARGGDEQF
>TRBV7-9|TRBJ2-1
ASSSRLGSSYNEQF
>TRBV28|TRBJ2-7
ASLDSYEQY
>TRBV29-1|TRBJ2-1
SVEVSWGNEQF
>TRBV20-1|TRBJ2-1
SARLETYNEQF
>TRBV6-6|TRBJ2-3
ASSFKQSTDTQY
>TRBV10-3|TRBJ2-3
AIRTSPRTDTQY
>TRBV6-6|TRBJ1-6
ASSYSPYNSPLH
>TRBV6-2/TRBV6-3|TRBJ2-7
ASSYRQNSYEQY
>TRBV20-1|TRBJ2-3
SAAGTIDTQY
>TRBV27|TRBJ2-3
ASSLLREKGGDTQY
>TRBV2|TRBJ1-1
ASNGQPLNTEAF
>TRBV20-1|TRBJ1-5
SARSGTGNQPQH
>TRBV15|TRBJ2-5
ATSRPGDRTYNEQY
>TRBV5-4|TRBJ2-7
ASSWDSRGPYEQY
>TRBV4-2|TRBJ1-4
ASQMRGGSEKLF
>TRBV21-1|TRBJ2-7
ASSKVATDYEQY
>TRBV5-6|TRBJ1-2
ASSLVAGVHT
>TRBV2|TRBJ1-2
ASTEETGGHGYT
>TRBV29-1|TRBJ2-5
SVIPTGYGETQY
>TRBV20-1|TRBJ2-7
SASDPYEQY
>TRBV5-1|TRBJ1-4
ASSWGGGRDEKLF
>TRBV10-3|-
AITSELAGGYEQY
>TRBV25-1|TRBJ2-5
ASSGGRTGPETQY
>TRBV7-9|TRBJ2-1
ASSLITGLSYNEQF
>TRBV7-2|TRBJ2-3
ASSLMDTDTQY
>TRBV29-1|TRBJ1-1
SVVGRMNTEAF
>TRBV10-3|TRBJ1-2
AISDPPHFGYT
>TRBV10-3|TRBJ2-1
AISVGGLGNEQF
>TRBV5-1|TRBJ2-7
ASSWGTSGTDEQY
>TRBV10-3|TRBJ2-3
AITPRLASGGADTQY
>TRBV4-3|TRBJ2-7
ASSQDPLAGQGQY